What follows are 31 T cell receptor beta chains derived from one specimen sequenced in a study of response to subunit inactivated influenza vaccine. MiXCR, run by TCRdb on the RT-PCR reads, gives a single entry per CDR3 protein. The sample contains around 520,000 distinct CDR3 sequences, about 25% of which appear only once. Sequences were derived from CD4+ T cells sorted from PBMCs, sampled roughly 5 days after vaccination. Receptors originate from a man over 45 who received an inactivated influenza vaccine.

The sample holds many counts of this clonotype. J is TRBJ2-1 and V is TRBV29-1; TRBD2 aligns across 11 bases. The CDR3 has 13 residues. Germline V lookup: CDR1 SQVTM, CDR2 ANQGSEA. With V trimmed by 1 base and J by 7 bases, 0 bases remained unmatched. The CDR3 spells CSVEGTSGNEQFF. The CDR3 nucleotides are TGCAGCGTTGAAGGGACTAGCGGGAATGAGCAGTTCTTC.

This clonotype has more than one count but fewer than ten. The J gene is TRBJ2-1, the V gene TRBV20-1, with 10 bases lining up with TRBD2. In germline, CDR1 is DFQATT, CDR2 SNEGSKA (reference sequence). V was clipped by 3 bases and J by 1 base; unmatched bases: 12. There are 18 residues in the CDR3. The CDR3 sequence: CSARPRSGRVPSYNEQFF. Written as DNA, the CDR3 is TGCAGTGCTAGGCCACGAAGCGGGAGGGTCCCATCCTACAATGAGCAGTTCTTC.

This clonotype was counted only a few times. The genes are TRBV12-3 or TRBV12-4 and TRBJ2-7, with D possibly TRBD2 on 6 matching bases. This CDR3 comprises 13 residues. Trimming removed 6 bases at V and 5 bases at J, with 14 bases between. CDR3 sequence (DNA): TGTGCCAGCAGGCCCTCCGCGGGAAACGAGCAGTACTTC. Translating gives CASRPSAGNEQYF.

The V gene is TRBV5-1, the J gene TRBJ2-1; the D is unclear. Per germline, CDR1 SGHRS and CDR2 YFSETQ. The CDR3 runs to 14 residues. V was trimmed by 2 bases and J by 2 bases, leaving 8 bases between them. The CDR3 sequence: CASSFPGTYNEQFF. The CDR3 DNA sequence: TGCGCCAGCAGCTTTCCTGGAACCTACAATGAGCAGTTCTTC.

On this clonotype: At one end the junction does not follow the germline gene, possibly because of a read error. The J gene is TRBJ1-1, the V gene TRBV20-1; D might be TRBD1 (5 bases). The CDR3 runs to 14 residues. Germline V gives CDR1 DFQATT, CDR2 SNEGSKA (reference sequence). CDR3 DNA: TGCAGTGCGAGAGGGGACCGGTGGAACACTGAAGCTTTCTTT. This translates into CSARGDRWNTEAFF.

The chain links TRBV6-5 to TRBJ1-6, with a possible D match to TRBD1 (6 bases). From germline, CDR1 is MNHEY and CDR2 SVGAGI. The CDR3 has 17 residues. V was pared by 2 bases and J by 6 bases, with 17 bases between. CDR3 protein: CASSYEQGAYLNSPLHF. The CDR3 bases are TGTGCCAGCAGTTACGAACAGGGCGCTTATCTTAATTCACCCCTCCACTTT.

The chain couples TRBV6-5 to TRBJ2-7; TRBD2 is a possible D gene (7 bases). Germline-derived CDR1 and CDR2 are MNHEY and SVGAGI. V lost 0 bases, J lost 3 bases, and 15 bases lay in between. This CDR3 is built from 16 residues. The DNA of the CDR3 is TGTGCCAGCAGTTACTCGGGGGGGCGTCTTGGCTACGAGCAGTACTTC. Protein sequence: CASSYSGGRLGYEQYF.

In this sample, this clonotype turned up a few times. The rearrangement joins TRBV4-3 to TRBJ2-2; D is uncertain. V was pared by 0 bases and J by 0 bases, with 8 bases between. The germline V gene has CDR1 LGHNA and CDR2 YSLEER. CDR3 length: 16 residues. CDR3 bases: TGCGCCAGCAGCCAAGAGACGGCATCGAACACCGGGGAGCTGTTTTTT. It yields the protein CASSQETASNTGELFF.

This clonotype was picked up a small number of times. The V gene is TRBV4-1, the J gene TRBJ1-3, with TRBD1 as a possible D gene (5 bases). Germline values: CDR1 MGHRA, CDR2 YSYEKL. Trimming took off 1 base at V and 4 bases at J, with 11 bases between the two ends. The CDR3 totals 15 residues. CDR3 in amino acids: CASSQVAGAGNTIYF. Written as DNA, the CDR3 is TGCGCCAGCAGCCAAGTAGCCGGGGCCGGAAACACCATATATTTT.

The rearrangement joins TRBV27 to TRBJ1-4; the D is unclear. The CDR3 is made up of 13 amino acids. V lost 2 bases to trimming and J lost 8 bases, with 9 bases between them. Per the germline V gene, CDR1 is MNHEY and CDR2 is SMNVEV (reference sequence). This CDR3 is CASSLRLREKLFF. CDR3 coding DNA: TGTGCCAGCAGTTTAAGGCTTAGGGAAAAACTGTTTTTT.

A few counts support this clonotype. The CDR3 DNA follows: TGCAGTGCTAGACCGGGGGGGAGAGGCGAGCAGTACTTC. Translating it yields CSARPGGRGEQYF. The rearrangement uses TRBV20-1 and TRBJ2-7; 8 bases agree with TRBD2. This CDR3 comprises 13 residues. Trimming removed 2 bases from V and 6 bases from J; junction bases left unmatched: 6. Per germline, CDR1 DFQATT and CDR2 SNEGSKA (reference sequence).

There are a few counts of this clonotype. The chain joins TRBV6-4 to TRBJ1-5; no definite D call. Germline CDR1 and CDR2: MRHNA and SNTAGT. The CDR3 runs to 13 residues. V lost 3 bases and J 7 bases, leaving 10 bases between the germline ends. CDR3 nucleotides: TGTGCCAGCAGTGAAGAACACGGGCAGCCCCAGCATTTT. Amino acids: CASSEEHGQPQHF.

CDR3 DNA sequence: TGTGCCAGCAGCCAAGGAGGCTGGGGGACAGATTATGGCTACACCTTC. It specifies CASSQGGWGTDYGYTF. The gene calls are TRBV3-1 and TRBJ1-2; the match to TRBD1 covers 7 bases. Trimming took 1 base from V and 5 from J; bases not matched to a gene: 10. This CDR3 is 16 amino acids long. Germline values: CDR1 LGHDT, CDR2 YNNKEL (reference sequence).

A few counts support this clonotype. The chain carries TRBV20-1 and TRBJ1-5, with TRBD1 as a possible D gene (5 bases). CDR3 length: 18 amino acids. Germline V CDR1 and CDR2: DFQATT, SNEGSKA (reference sequence). V was clipped by 0 bases and J by 0 bases, with 18 bases between them. This CDR3 is CSARDLLQTAYSNQPQHF. The CDR3 DNA reads as TGCAGTGCTAGAGATCTCTTGCAGACAGCTTATAGCAATCAGCCCCAGCATTTT.

The V call is TRBV24-1, the J call TRBJ1-5; 10 positions agree with TRBD1. CDR1 KGHDR and CDR2 SFDVKD come from the germline V gene. V shed 7 bases and J 2 bases; nucleotides not matched to a gene: 7. This CDR3 region has 16 residues. The CDR3 region is CATRRTGTGGNQPQHF. The CDR3 nucleotides are TGTGCCACCAGAAGAACCGGGACAGGGGGCAATCAGCCCCAGCATTTT.

This chain uses TRBV27 with TRBJ1-1; 8 nucleotides line up with TRBD1. Germline V lookup: CDR1 MNHEY, CDR2 SMNVEV (reference sequence). CDR3 length: 15 residues. The V and J ends lost 5 bases and 1 base, in that order; junction bases with no gene match: 6. CDR3 amino acids: CASSPIGQGNTEAFF. In nucleotides, the CDR3 is TGTGCCAGCAGTCCCATCGGACAGGGGAACACTGAAGCTTTCTTT.

This clonotype was observed a few times. The chain couples TRBV20-1 to TRBJ2-1, with TRBD2 as a possible D gene (6 bases). Trimming stripped 4 bases from V and 3 bases from J, with 10 bases between. CDR1 and CDR2 (germline): DFQATT, SNEGSKA (reference sequence). The CDR3 spans 13 residues. The CDR3: CSATAGNYNEQFF. The CDR3 DNA reads as TGCAGTGCTACGGCGGGGAACTACAATGAGCAGTTCTTC.

The chain recombines TRBV28 with TRBJ2-7; 7 positions match TRBD2. CDR3 length: 14 residues. Unmatched junction bases numbered 6, after V lost 1 base and J lost 6 bases. Germline V CDR1 and CDR2: MDHEN, SYDVKM. CDR3 bases: TGTGCCAGCAGTTTATCGGGAGGCAATGGCGAGCAGTACTTC. Amino acid sequence: CASSLSGGNGEQYF.

V usage is TRBV5-1 and J usage is TRBJ1-6; no firm D call. V lost 3 bases and J lost 8, with 12 bases in between. Germline V gene lookup returns CDR1 SGHRS and CDR2 YFSETQ. This CDR3 has 14 amino acids. In nucleotides, the CDR3 is TGCGCCAGCAGCTCAAGACCAGACGATTCACCCCTCCACTTT. The encoded protein is CASSSRPDDSPLHF.

This clonotype has only a few counts. V gene TRBV4-3 combines with J gene TRBJ2-7; a weak D match, TRBD1 (5 bases). The CDR3 sequence is 16 residues long. The V gene's germline CDR1 is LGHNA and CDR2 YSLEER. The ends were cut back, 0 bases at V and 3 bases at J, with 15 bases in the middle. The CDR3 loop reads CASSQDEQGWLYEQYF. As DNA, the CDR3 is TGCGCCAGCAGCCAAGATGAGCAGGGTTGGCTCTACGAGCAGTACTTC.

This clonotype has a handful of counts. This chain joins TRBV9 and TRBJ1-4, with 8 bases that match TRBD1. The CDR3 extends over 15 amino acids. The ends lost 4 bases at V and 5 bases at J; junction bases unmatched: 7. The germline CDR1 and CDR2 sequences are SGDLS and YYNGEE. CDR3 loop: CASSRQGIRNEKLFF. The DNA of the CDR3 is TGTGCCAGCAGCAGACAGGGGATACGGAATGAAAAACTGTTTTTT.

This clonotype came up many times. This chain connects TRBV28 to TRBJ2-1; D gene uncertain. This CDR3 is built from 14 residues. The germline V and J ends were trimmed by 2 bases and 9 bases, with 14 bases remaining between them. CDR1 and CDR2 (germline): MDHEN, SYDVKM. The CDR3 region is CASSLQAGSGEQFF. The CDR3 DNA is TGTGCCAGCAGTTTACAGGCAGGCTCAGGTGAGCAGTTCTTC.

In DNA, the CDR3 is TGTGCCAGCAGCCCAGGACAGGGTATCGGTGGCTACACCTTC. The encoded protein is CASSPGQGIGGYTF. The chain links TRBV11-2 to TRBJ1-2; 8 positions agree with TRBD1. V shed 5 bases, J shed 7 bases, and the junction held 9 bases outside the gene matches. The CDR3 is 14 amino acids. Germline V gene data show CDR1 as SGHAT and CDR2 as FQNNGV.

The chain recombines TRBV11-2 with TRBJ2-6, with D tentatively TRBD2 (6 bases). V was cut by 5 bases and J by 4 bases, with 27 bases left in between. Germline lookup yields CDR1 SGHAT and CDR2 FQNNGV. The CDR3 contains 20 residues. CDR3 sequence (DNA): TGTGCCAGCAGCCCGGGGGTGGGCAGGTCGGGACGAGAGGGGGCCAACGTCCTGACTTTC. This codes for CASSPGVGRSGREGANVLTF.

The CDR3 DNA reads TGTGCCAGCAGCTTACGGGAACGGAACACCGGGGAGCTGTTTTTT. As protein: CASSLRERNTGELFF. The J gene is TRBJ2-2, the V gene TRBV6-2 or TRBV6-3; a weak D match, TRBD2 (5 bases). Per the germline V gene, CDR1 is MNHEY and CDR2 is SVGEGT. V was cut by 6 bases and J by 1 base, with 12 bases left in between. The CDR3 loop spans 15 amino acids.

This clonotype was detected a few times. The chain carries TRBV18 and TRBJ1-4; D uncertain. Trimming removed 1 base at V and 5 bases at J, with 11 bases between. The CDR3 has 15 amino acids. CDR1 and CDR2 (germline): KGHSH, LQKENI. CDR3 sequence reads: CASSPRNGRNEKLFF. In DNA, the CDR3 is TGTGCCAGCTCACCACGGAACGGCCGCAATGAAAAACTGTTTTTT. The full variable domain, rest sourced from reference TRBV18 and TRBJ1-4, is NAGVMQNPRHLVRRRGQEARLRCSPMKGHSHVYWYRQLPEEGLKFMVYLQKENIIDESGMPKERFSAEFPKEGPSILRIQQVVRGDSAAYFCASSPRNGRNEKLFFGSGTQLSVL.

This chain uses TRBV4-2 with TRBJ2-5; D remains unclear. The CDR3 runs 13 residues. V gave up 5 bases and J gave up 5 bases, with 12 bases separating them. CDR1 and CDR2 from the germline V gene are LGHNA and YNFKEQ. This CDR3 reads CASSITTVETQYF. CDR3 nucleotides: TGTGCCAGCAGCATTACTACTGTGGAGACCCAGTACTTC.

The rearrangement joins TRBV20-1 to TRBJ1-1, with D uncertain. V was clipped by 2 bases and J by 0 bases, with 10 bases between them. The CDR3 is 14 amino acids. Looked up from germline, CDR1 is DFQATT and CDR2 is SNEGSKA (reference sequence). As DNA, the CDR3 is TGCAGTGCTAGACTCCACACCATGAACACTGAAGCTTTCTTT. Protein: CSARLHTMNTEAFF.

The chain employs TRBV12-3 or TRBV12-4 and TRBJ2-2, with 13 nucleotides matching TRBD2. Trimming took 8 bases from V and 1 from J; bases not matched to a gene: 4. CDR3 length: 16 residues. Here the CDR3 reads CASDGTSGENTGELFF. Written as DNA, the CDR3 is TGTGCCAGCGACGGGACTAGCGGGGAGAACACCGGGGAGCTGTTTTTT.

The J gene is TRBJ1-1, the V gene TRBV7-8; 8 nucleotides align to TRBD1. The J segment lost 6 bases and the V segment lost 5 bases, leaving 5 bases of the junction unmatched. The CDR3 runs 13 residues. Germline V gene data show CDR1 as SGHVS and CDR2 as FQNEAQ. This chain's CDR3 is CASSITDRAEAFF. Written as DNA, the CDR3 is TGTGCCAGCAGCATCACGGACAGGGCTGAAGCTTTCTTT. Combining the CDR3 with reference TRBV7-8 and TRBJ1-1 gives the whole variable domain GAGVSQSPRYKVAKRGQDVALRCDPISGHVSLFWYQQALGQGPEFLTYFQNEAQLDKSGLPSDRFFAERPEGSVSTLKIQRTQQEDSAVYLCASSITDRAEAFFGQGTRLTVV.

This clonotype was seen a single time. This chain connects TRBV19 to TRBJ2-7, with 8 bases aligning to TRBD2. The CDR3 is 15 residues long. J lost 7 bases, V lost 7 bases, and 15 bases had no gene match. CDR1 and CDR2 from the germline V gene are LNHDA and SQIVND (reference sequence). The CDR3 loop reads CASNSLFGGAGEQYF. DNA for the CDR3: TGTGCCAGTAACTCACTCTTCGGGGGGGCCGGGGAGCAGTACTTC.